The T cell receptor beta chain under discussion was sequenced for a study of blood T cell repertoires in COVID-19. Germline V gene data show CDR1 as SGHRS and CDR2 as YFSETQ. Trimming removed 5 bases from V and 1 base from J; junction bases left unmatched: 4. CDR3 length: 15 residues. TCRdb's table, derived via immunoSEQ multiplex PCR, lists solely in-frame clones and lacks some. The sample holds 20,000 to 30,000 clones, about 90% seen once. Material for sequencing was peripheral blood. The rearrangement joins TRBV5-1 to TRBJ2-1; 9 nucleotides line up with TRBD1. This clonotype was sampled from a human donor in a cohort sampled during active COVID-19. Here the CDR3 DNA reads TGCGCCAGCAGGCCTGACAGGGGGTCCTACAATGAGCAGTTCTTC. As protein: CASRPDRGSYNEQFF.